The 21 T cell receptor beta chains below all came from one sample that was sequenced in a study of blood T cell repertoires in COVID-19. Here immunoSEQ multiplex PCR was the method, and the copy in TCRdb shows in-frame clones only, minus some. Of tens of thousands of clones in the sample, more than 75% were seen once. Material for sequencing was peripheral blood. The origin of the receptors is a human donor in a cohort sampled during active COVID-19.

This chain links TRBV2 with TRBJ2-3, with 7 positions matching TRBD2. V shed 6 bases and J 4 bases; nucleotides not matched to a gene: 10. Germline V gene data show CDR1 as SNHLY and CDR2 as FYNNEI. The CDR3 consists of 15 residues. The CDR3: CASRGMTSSPDTQYF. CDR3 nucleotide sequence: TGTGCCAGCAGGGGGATGACTAGCAGCCCAGATACGCAGTATTTT.

The chain combines TRBV30 with TRBJ1-1, with D maybe TRBD1 (6 bases). Trimming pared 0 bases from V and 4 bases from J, leaving 15 bases between. Germline-derived CDR1 and CDR2 are GTSNPN and SVGIG (reference sequence). The CDR3 length is 15 residues. The CDR3 here is CAWSVQRTGPTEAFF. DNA for the CDR3: TGTGCCTGGAGTGTACAACGAACAGGGCCCACTGAAGCTTTCTTT.

This chain links TRBV2 with TRBJ2-6; tentative D call: TRBD2 (5 bases). The CDR3 is 16 residues long. The V and J ends lost 4 bases and 2 bases respectively, with 12 bases between them. Germline V CDR1 and CDR2: SNHLY, FYNNEI. CDR3 sequence (DNA): TGTGCCAGCAGTGCACCCGGGGATACTGGGGCCAACGTCCTGACTTTC. Residues: CASSAPGDTGANVLTF.

The V call is TRBV18, the J call TRBJ1-5; TRBD1 matches at 9 bases. With V trimmed by 4 bases and J by 0 bases, 25 bases remained unmatched. The CDR3 is 23 residues long. Germline CDR1 KGHSH, CDR2 LQKENI. The CDR3 is CASSRRTGDSRRLPPYSNQPQHF. The CDR3 DNA follows: TGTGCCAGCTCACGCAGGACAGGGGATAGTCGACGCCTCCCCCCTTATAGCAATCAGCCCCAGCATTTT.

V gene TRBV7-2 combines with J gene TRBJ2-1; 8 bases fit TRBD2. The CDR3 has 15 amino acids. Germline CDR1 reads SGHTA; CDR2 reads FQGNSA. V shed 6 bases, J shed 1 base, and the junction held 5 bases outside the gene matches. This CDR3 reads CASSISGNSYNEQFF. CDR3 DNA sequence: TGTGCCAGCAGTATTAGCGGGAATTCCTACAATGAGCAGTTCTTC. The full variable domain, in which reference TRBV7-2 and TRBJ2-1 provide the parts outside the CDR3, is GAGVSQSPSNKVTEKGKDVELRCDPISGHTALYWYRQSLGQGLEFLIYFQGNSAPDKSGLPSDRFSAERTGGSVSTLTIQRTQQEDSAVYLCASSISGNSYNEQFFGPGTRLTVL.

The V gene is TRBV29-1, the J gene TRBJ2-1, with TRBD1 matching 8 bases. V gave up 3 bases and J gave up 9 bases; unmatched junction bases: 7. Germline values: CDR1 SQVTM, CDR2 ANQGSEA. The CDR3 sequence is 13 residues long. CDR3 loop: CSVDRQGKSEQFF. The CDR3 region has the DNA TGCAGCGTTGATAGACAGGGGAAAAGTGAGCAGTTCTTC.

The chain has TRBV24-1 and TRBJ2-1; D is unresolved. Per the germline V gene, CDR1 is KGHDR and CDR2 is SFDVKD. The CDR3 loop spans 14 amino acids. V lost 6 bases to trimming and J lost 10 bases, with 18 bases between them. CDR3 nucleotides: TGTGCCACCAGTTTGGCCTCAAACAGAGTGGAGCAGTTCTTC. It codes for CATSLASNRVEQFF.

The rearrangement links TRBV4-2 to TRBJ1-3; D is possibly TRBD1 (5 bases). V lost 4 bases to trimming and J lost 4 bases, with 11 bases between them. Per germline, CDR1 LGHNA and CDR2 YNFKEQ. The CDR3 contains 14 residues. In DNA form, the CDR3 reads TGTGCCAGCAGCCTACGGGGGGAAGGAAACACCATATATTTT. Translating it yields CASSLRGEGNTIYF.

The chain employs TRBV2 and TRBJ2-5; possibly TRBD2 for D (7 bases). Per the germline V gene, CDR1 is SNHLY and CDR2 is FYNNEI. V lost 8 bases and J lost 5, with 18 bases in between. The CDR3 has 14 amino acids. The CDR3 sequence: CASVFEGRGETQYF. CDR3 DNA: TGTGCCAGCGTTTTTGAAGGGAGGGGGGAGACCCAGTACTTC.

This clone was counted a few times. The rearrangement joins TRBV10-1 to TRBJ2-7; 7 bases are shared with TRBD1. V lost 9 bases, J lost 6 bases, and 8 bases stayed unmatched. Germline V gene data show CDR1 as WNHNN and CDR2 as SYGVQD (reference sequence). The CDR3 runs to 12 residues. CDR3 sequence: CARRGGLSEQYF. The CDR3 DNA reads as TGCGCCAGGAGAGGGGGCCTCTCCGAGCAGTACTTC.

V is TRBV9 and J is TRBJ1-2; 7 positions agree with TRBD1. The V segment lost 3 bases and the J segment 2 bases; nucleotides outside the gene matches: 4. The CDR3 is made up of 14 amino acids. Germline V gene lookup returns CDR1 SGDLS and CDR2 YYNGEE. The CDR3 protein is CASSAQGTNYGYTF. Written as DNA, the CDR3 is TGTGCCAGCAGCGCACAGGGGACCAACTATGGCTACACCTTC.

The chain combines TRBV19 with TRBJ1-1; 8 bases are shared with TRBD1. Germline CDR1 and CDR2: LNHDA and SQIVND (reference sequence). The CDR3 runs 15 residues. Losses at the gene ends were 2 bases for V and 6 bases for J; bases not matched to a gene: 8. This CDR3 is CASSILGQEGAEAFF. CDR3 DNA sequence: TGTGCCAGTAGTATATTGGGACAGGAGGGGGCTGAAGCTTTCTTT.

J is TRBJ2-5 and V is TRBV5-1; perhaps TRBD2 as D (7 bases). The germline V and J ends were trimmed by 7 bases and 4 bases, with 20 bases remaining between them. The germline V gene has CDR1 SGHRS and CDR2 YFSETQ. The CDR3 covers 15 residues. The DNA for the CDR3 is TGCGCCAGCCTGGGCGGGGGCGGGTACGGAGAGACCCAGTACTTC. Translating it yields CASLGGGGYGETQYF.

The rearrangement links TRBV28 to TRBJ2-3; maybe TRBD1 (6 bases). The CDR3 runs to 11 residues. V was pared by 5 bases and J by 6 bases, with 6 bases between. Looked up from germline, CDR1 is MDHEN and CDR2 is SYDVKM. CDR3 loop: CASSTGDTQYF. The DNA of the CDR3 is TGTGCCAGCAGTACAGGGGATACGCAGTATTTT.

The J gene is TRBJ2-3, the V gene TRBV7-3; D remains unclear. This CDR3 is built from 16 residues. Trimming stripped 2 bases from V and 6 bases from J, with 18 bases between. The V gene's germline CDR1 is SGHTA and CDR2 FQGTGA. CDR3 protein: CASSLSSAPRVDTQYF. The CDR3 DNA reads TGTGCCAGCAGCTTATCCTCGGCCCCTCGGGTGGATACGCAGTATTTT.

The table lists this clone with a few counts. This chain joins TRBV5-1 and TRBJ2-3, with 7 bases aligning to TRBD2. The CDR3 extends over 17 amino acids. Germline trimming cut 4 bases from V and 6 bases from J; bases unmatched to any gene: 17. Per the germline V gene, CDR1 is SGHRS and CDR2 is YFSETQ. The CDR3 here is CASSVQPSSGRRDTQYF. The CDR3 bases are TGCGCCAGCAGCGTGCAACCTTCTAGCGGCCGACGGGATACGCAGTATTTT. Using reference TRBV5-1 and TRBJ2-3 for the parts outside the CDR3, the full variable domain is KAGVTQTPRYLIKTRGQQVTLSCSPISGHRSVSWYQQTPGQGLQFLFEYFSETQRNKGNFPGRFSGRQFSNSRSEMNVSTLELGDSALYLCASSVQPSSGRRDTQYFGPGTRLTVL.

The chain employs TRBV5-6 and TRBJ2-7; D gene uncertain. Looked up from germline, CDR1 is SGHDT and CDR2 is YYEEEE. The germline V and J ends were trimmed by 3 bases and 0 bases, with 4 bases remaining between them. CDR3 length: 12 residues. The CDR3, as DNA: TGTGCCAGCAGCTCCTACTCCTACGAGCAGTACTTC. It specifies CASSSYSYEQYF. The full variable domain, its missing parts supplied by reference TRBV5-6 and TRBJ2-7, is DAGVTQSPTHLIKTRGQQVTLRCSPKSGHDTVSWYQQALGQGPQFIFQYYEEEERQRGNFPDRFSGHQFPNYSSELNVNALLLGDSALYLCASSSYSYEQYFGPGTRLTVT.

The chain recombines TRBV9 with TRBJ2-3; possibly TRBD1 for D (6 bases). The CDR3 covers 15 residues. Trimming shortened V by 4 bases and J by 4 bases, and 16 bases separated the two germline ends. CDR1 SGDLS and CDR2 YYNGEE come from the germline V gene. CDR3 bases: TGTGCCAGCAGCATCCGGGACCAGGGGTCAGATACGCAGTATTTT. Its protein product is CASSIRDQGSDTQYF.

V is TRBV10-3 and J is TRBJ2-7; 10 positions agree with TRBD1. Trimming cost V 6 bases and J 4 bases; bases outside gene matches: 6. Germline V CDR1 and CDR2: ENHRY, SYGVKD. The CDR3 has 14 amino acids. The CDR3 spells CAIRATGGAYEQYF. In DNA, the CDR3 is TGTGCCATCAGAGCGACAGGGGGCGCGTACGAGCAGTACTTC.

V and J are TRBV10-3 and TRBJ1-5, with D maybe TRBD1 (6 bases). The CDR3 totals 14 residues. Germline lookup yields CDR1 ENHRY and CDR2 SYGVKD. V was clipped by 5 bases and J by 4 bases, with 12 bases between them. The CDR3 loop reads CAISTGGQNQPQHF. DNA for the CDR3: TGTGCCATCAGTACCGGGGGGCAAAATCAGCCCCAGCATTTT.

V and J are TRBV30 and TRBJ2-2; perhaps TRBD2 as D (6 bases). The CDR3 is 14 residues long. V gave up 5 bases and J gave up 2 bases, with 12 bases separating them. Germline assignment: CDR1 GTSNPN and CDR2 SVGIG (reference sequence). CDR3 protein: CAWAGGLNTGELFF. CDR3 nucleotide sequence: TGTGCCTGGGCCGGAGGGCTTAACACCGGGGAGCTGTTTTTT.